The TCR beta chain under discussion was sequenced for a study of cytomegalovirus exposure and HLA in healthy donors. Study-wide points: Within an earlier analysis, most TCR beta V segments proved productive either about 87% or about 30% of the time.

In regard to this clone: What it binds is not known. Other nucleotide sequences in the sample specify the same CDR3.

V lost 0 bases, J lost 4 bases, and 5 bases stayed unmatched. The CDR3 covers 16 residues. Germline-derived CDR1 and CDR2 are MNHNS and SASEGT. The PCR contained 60 Vbeta and 13 Jbeta primers. Libraries were prepared by immunoSEQ multiplex PCR; TCRdb keeps only in-frame clonotypes and omits some of them. The sample has over 200,000 clones, 60% to 80% seen once; the top ten hold 3.5% to 4%. Sequencing used PBMCs. The source is a male donor in good health and CMV-seronegative. The rearrangement links TRBV6-1 to TRBJ2-2; 7 bases align to TRBD2. The CDR3 reads CASSEAGAGVTGELFF. CDR3 nucleotides: TGTGCCAGCAGTGAAGCAGGCGCGGGAGTCACCGGGGAGCTGTTTTTT.